Here is one T cell receptor beta chain with its context. This sample stems from a study of blood T cell repertoires in COVID-19. The junction had 15 bases not matched to a gene; V was cut back by 5 bases and J by 0 bases. The CDR3 extends over 20 amino acids. The V gene's germline CDR1 is MDHEN and CDR2 SYDVKM. Only in-frame clones appear in the TCRdb table, and some are missing; sequencing was by immunoSEQ multiplex PCR. The sample holds 130,000 to 150,000 clones, approximately 90% seen once. Sequencing was performed on peripheral blood. The receptor comes from a woman aged 55-75 years with active COVID-19. The chain employs TRBV28 and TRBJ2-7; TRBD2 agrees at 14 bases. The CDR3 bases are TGTGCCAGCAGTGGTCAGGTCGGGACTAGCGGGAGTTACAGCTCCTACGAGCAGTACTTC. It encodes CASSGQVGTSGSYSSYEQYF.